This passage covers 8 T cell receptor beta chains from one sample sequenced in a study of T cells in Graves' hyperthyroidism and ophthalmopathy. What was amplified from RNA transcripts were TCR beta CDR3 regions. HTBI primers drove first-round RT-PCR of the TCR CDR3. TCRdb re-derived calls from the multiplex PCR reads in MiXCR, one entry per CDR3 protein. This table has approximately 620,000 distinct CDR3 sequences, about a sixth appearing once. Sample: blood. All receptors derive from a woman in her thirties or forties with Graves' ophthalmopathy.

This clonotype has at least ten counts. The V call is TRBV18, the J call TRBJ2-7, with TRBD1 matching 8 bases. The V gene end was trimmed by 5 bases and the J gene end by 3 bases; junction bases not matched to a gene: 6. The CDR3 sequence is 14 residues long. CDR1 KGHSH and CDR2 LQKENI come from the germline V gene. The CDR3 bases are TGTGCCAGCTCAGCGGACAGGGCTAACTACGAGCAGTACTTC. It specifies CASSADRANYEQYF.

Written as DNA, the CDR3 is TGTGCCAGTAGTACCCGGACAGCCATAGGAACTGAAGCTTTCTTT. This codes for CASSTRTAIGTEAFF. This sequence joins TRBV19 and TRBJ1-1; a possible D gene is TRBD1 (6 bases). V shed 4 bases and J shed 5 bases, with 17 bases lying between them. In germline, CDR1 is LNHDA, CDR2 SQIVND (reference sequence). The CDR3 loop spans 15 amino acids.

This clonotype was observed many times. J is TRBJ2-2 and V is TRBV2, with no clear D. This CDR3 spans 15 amino acids. V gave up 1 base and J gave up 0 bases, with 6 bases separating them. From germline, CDR1 is SNHLY and CDR2 FYNNEI. The CDR3 region is CASSEGLANTGELFF. The CDR3 coding sequence is TGTGCCAGCAGTGAAGGCCTAGCGAACACCGGGGAGCTGTTTTTT.

This clonotype was detected many times. The J gene is TRBJ2-1, the V gene TRBV20-1, with D unresolved. This CDR3 is built from 13 residues. V gave up 5 bases and J gave up 3 bases, with 11 bases separating them. Germline CDR1 DFQATT, CDR2 SNEGSKA (reference sequence). In DNA, the CDR3 is TGCAGTGCTCCCCAGGCGATCTACAATGAGCAGTTCTTC. Protein product: CSAPQAIYNEQFF.

In the case of this clonotype: This clone may be a read error of a much larger clone one base away. The gene calls are TRBV28 and TRBJ2-1; a weak D match, TRBD2 (5 bases). The better agreement between TRBJ2-7 and the DNA end casts doubt on the J call. The CDR3 runs 14 residues. The V gene's germline CDR1 is MDHEN and CDR2 SYDVKM. The CDR3 nucleotides read TGTGCCACCCTCCCGGCGGGTTCCTACAATGAGCAGTACTTC. It is translated as CATLPAGSYNEQYF.

This clonotype was detected a few times. V gene TRBV2 combines with J gene TRBJ2-4; TRBD1 might be the D (5 bases). Germline CDR1 SNHLY, CDR2 FYNNEI. CDR3 size: 13 residues. The V end was cut by 8 bases, the J end by 5 bases, with 13 bases between. This CDR3 is CASLNRNENIQYF. In nucleotides, the CDR3 is TGTGCCAGCTTAAACAGGAATGAAAACATTCAGTACTTC.

This clonotype showed up many times. The chain employs TRBV12-3 or TRBV12-4 and TRBJ2-1; tentatively, D is TRBD2 (5 bases). V was cut by 1 base and J by 4 bases, with 11 bases left in between. CDR3 size: 15 residues. The CDR3 sequence: CASSLVLAVYNEQFF. CDR3 DNA sequence: TGTGCCAGCAGTTTAGTTCTAGCAGTTTACAATGAGCAGTTCTTC.

This clonotype was recorded at least ten times. The rearrangement links TRBV28 to TRBJ2-3, with TRBD1 as a possible D gene (5 bases). V gave up 3 bases and J gave up 4 bases, with 11 bases separating them. This CDR3 has 14 residues. Germline loops: CDR1 MDHEN, CDR2 SYDVKM. CDR3 in amino acids: CASSLSREPDTQYF. The CDR3 DNA is TGTGCCAGCAGTTTGTCCAGGGAACCAGATACGCAGTATTTT. Together with reference TRBV28 and TRBJ2-3, the CDR3 gives the full variable domain: DVKVTQSSRYLVKRTGEKVFLECVQDMDHENMFWYRQDPGLGLRLIYFSYDVKMKEKGDIPEGYSVSREKKERFSLILESASTNQTSMYLCASSLSREPDTQYFGPGTRLTVL.